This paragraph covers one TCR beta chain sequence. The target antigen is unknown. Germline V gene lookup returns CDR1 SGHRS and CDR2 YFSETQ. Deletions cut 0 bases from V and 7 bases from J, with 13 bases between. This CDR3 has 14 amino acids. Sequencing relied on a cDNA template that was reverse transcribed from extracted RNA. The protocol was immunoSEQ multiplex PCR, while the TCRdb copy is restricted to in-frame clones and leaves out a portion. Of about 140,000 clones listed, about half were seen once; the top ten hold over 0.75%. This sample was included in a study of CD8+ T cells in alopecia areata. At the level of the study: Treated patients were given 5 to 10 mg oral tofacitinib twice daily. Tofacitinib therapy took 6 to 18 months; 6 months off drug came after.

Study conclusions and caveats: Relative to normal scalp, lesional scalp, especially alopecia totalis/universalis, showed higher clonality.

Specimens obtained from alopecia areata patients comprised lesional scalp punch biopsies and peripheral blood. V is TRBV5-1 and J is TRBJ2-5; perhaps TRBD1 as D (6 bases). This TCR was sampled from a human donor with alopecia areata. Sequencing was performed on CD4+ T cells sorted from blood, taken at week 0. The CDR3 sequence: CASSLGSGEATQYF. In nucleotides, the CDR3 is TGCGCCAGCAGCTTGGGGTCAGGGGAAGCGACCCAGTACTTC.